This T cell receptor (beta chain) was sequenced in a study of early T cells in non-severe SARS-CoV-2 infection. Study in general: From unsorted whole blood, bulk RNA was sequenced, and the chains remained unpaired.

The CDR3 has 16 amino acids. Trimming removed 5 bases at V and 0 bases at J, with 14 bases between. Germline V gene data show CDR1 as SGHVT and CDR2 as SQSDAQ. This clonotype occurred many times. Its matching antigen is unknown. Study results and caveats: Sequences matched to VDJdb favored anti-spike CD8 responses, while private and CD4 specificities were missed.

Unique molecular identifiers tagged individual cDNA molecules. Using its own MiXCR run on the 5' RACE reads, TCRdb lists one record per CDR3 protein. The sample gives just under 60,000 distinct CDR3 sequences, approximately 8% of which show up once; 3% to 4% is in the top ten. Sequenced material: whole blood. This sequence joins TRBV7-4 and TRBJ2-1, with unresolved D. This sequence originates from an adult who was a healthcare worker with PCR-confirmed SARS-CoV-2 infection or an uninfected control (not recorded which). CDR3 DNA sequence: TGTGCCAGCAGCCAAAGGGCGGCATACTCCTACAATGAGCAGTTCTTC. It yields the protein CASSQRAAYSYNEQFF.